The 20 T cell receptor beta chains presented below share a single source sample, sequenced in a study of blood T cell repertoires in COVID-19 (TCRdb year 2020). The library was obtained by the immunoSEQ multiplex PCR assay. The source is immuneACCESS, and TCRdb retained only in-frame sequences with V and J called. Part of the clones is not carried over; for the studies checked, unresolved V genes explain less than half of this, and the remainder is unexplained. The sample contains approximately 330,000 clones, about nine tenths of them found a single time. Roughly a tenth of the sample is in the top ten clones. Specimen: PBMCs or T cells enriched from blood (not recorded which). The source is a woman in her 30s who had recovered from COVID-19.

This chain connects TRBV4-2 to TRBJ1-2; the D gene is possibly TRBD1 (5 bases). V was clipped by 0 bases and J by 4 bases, with 12 bases between them. The germline V gene has CDR1 LGHNA and CDR2 YNFKEQ. This CDR3 region has 15 residues. Written as DNA, the CDR3 is TGTGCCAGCAGCCAAGATAAAGCAGGGCTCTATGGCTACACCTTC. As protein: CASSQDKAGLYGYTF.

In its sample, this clone was seen once. The chain carries TRBV19 and TRBJ1-2; the match to TRBD1 covers 8 bases. Trimming removed 7 bases from V and 8 bases from J; junction bases left unmatched: 12. The germline CDR1 and CDR2 sequences are LNHDA and SQIVND (reference sequence). The CDR3 totals 14 residues. CDR3 amino acids: CASTNRGEERGYTF. The CDR3 DNA reads TGTGCCAGTACCAACAGGGGGGAGGAACGCGGCTACACCTTC. Based on the CDR3 plus reference TRBV19 and TRBJ1-2, the full variable domain is DGGITQSPKYLFRKEGQNVTLSCEQNLNHDAMYWYRQDPGQGLRLIYYSQIVNDFQKGDIAEGYSVSREKKESFPLTVTSAQKNPTAFYLCASTNRGEERGYTFGSGTRLTVV.

The rearrangement joins TRBV28 to TRBJ2-5; 8 bases match TRBD2. The trim removed 6 bases at V and 2 bases at J, leaving 2 bases unmatched. Per germline, CDR1 MDHEN and CDR2 SYDVKM. This CDR3 region has 13 residues. The CDR3 sequence: CASRSGGQETQYF. CDR3 nucleotides: TGTGCCAGCAGAAGCGGGGGTCAAGAGACCCAGTACTTC.

This clone has a handful of counts. The V and J genes are TRBV7-9 and TRBJ1-1; unclear D gene. There are 12 residues in the CDR3. Germline lookup yields CDR1 SEHNR and CDR2 FQNEAQ (reference sequence). Trimming took off 3 bases at V and 5 bases at J, with 7 bases between the two ends. The CDR3 DNA reads TGTGCCAGCAGCTTCCCCGGGACTGAAGCTTTCTTT. Translated: CASSFPGTEAFF. The full variable domain, rest sourced from reference TRBV7-9 and TRBJ1-1, is DTGVSQNPRHKITKRGQNVTFRCDPISEHNRLYWYRQTLGQGPEFLTYFQNEAQLEKSRLLSDRFSAERPKGSFSTLEIQRTEQGDSAMYLCASSFPGTEAFFGQGTRLTVV.

The rearrangement links TRBV7-2 to TRBJ2-1, with 8 bases aligning to TRBD2. Looked up from germline, CDR1 is SGHTA and CDR2 is FQGNSA. The CDR3 has 16 residues. Trimming cost V 6 bases and J 2 bases; bases outside gene matches: 9. The CDR3 DNA follows: TGTGCCAGCAGTCGACATAGCGGGGCGACCTACAATGAGCAGTTCTTC. It encodes CASSRHSGATYNEQFF.

In DNA, the CDR3 is TGTGCCAGCAGCGACCCTCCTGACAGGCGGCACTATGGCTACACCTTC. Encoded protein: CASSDPPDRRHYGYTF. The chain combines TRBV28 with TRBJ1-2; TRBD1 is a possible D gene (6 bases). V lost 6 bases and J lost 3, with 20 bases in between. Looked up from germline, CDR1 is MDHEN and CDR2 is SYDVKM. CDR3 length: 16 amino acids.

The rearrangement uses TRBV5-1 and TRBJ2-5; 8 nucleotides line up with TRBD1. After removal of 6 bases from V and 7 bases from J, the junction contained 8 bases not matched to a gene. The CDR3 totals 13 residues. From germline, CDR1 is SGHRS and CDR2 YFSETQ. Here the CDR3 reads CASKTGEVGTQYF. In DNA, the CDR3 is TGCGCCAGCAAGACAGGGGAGGTGGGGACCCAGTACTTC.

This clone has a single count. The V call is TRBV28, the J call TRBJ2-1; D gene unclear. The CDR3 length is 12 residues. Germline V gene lookup returns CDR1 MDHEN and CDR2 SYDVKM. The V and J ends lost 5 bases and 16 bases respectively, with 18 bases between them. Written as DNA, the CDR3 is TGTGCCAGCAGTCCCCGTGGCCCACTATTCTTCTTC. This encodes CASSPRGPLFFF. The variable domain in full, completed from reference TRBV28 and TRBJ2-1, reads DVKVTQSSRYLVKRTGEKVFLECVQDMDHENMFWYRQDPGLGLRLIYFSYDVKMKEKGDIPEGYSVSREKKERFSLILESASTNQTSMYLCASSPRGPLFFFGPGTRLTVL.

This sequence joins TRBV5-1 and TRBJ2-7, with no clear D. V was pared by 7 bases and J by 5 bases, with 13 bases between. The germline CDR1 and CDR2 sequences are SGHRS and YFSETQ. The CDR3 has 12 amino acids. CDR3 sequence reads: CASGLGLDEQYF. The CDR3 region has the DNA TGCGCCAGCGGCCTAGGATTGGACGAGCAGTACTTC. The full variable domain, completed using reference TRBV5-1 and TRBJ2-7, is KAGVTQTPRYLIKTRGQQVTLSCSPISGHRSVSWYQQTPGQGLQFLFEYFSETQRNKGNFPGRFSGRQFSNSRSEMNVSTLELGDSALYLCASGLGLDEQYFGPGTRLTVT.

The gene calls are TRBV21-1 and TRBJ2-1; the table gives TRBD2 as D, unverified against the DNA. TRBV21-1 counts as a pseudogene. The CDR3 has 16 amino acids. CDR3 nucleotides: TGTGCCAGCAGCGAGCTCGGGACTAGCGTCTTTTGCGAGCAGTTCTTC. As protein: CASSELGTSVFCEQFF.

The chain recombines TRBV7-9 with TRBJ1-5, with 8 positions matching TRBD1. CDR1 SEHNR and CDR2 FQNEAQ come from the germline V gene (reference sequence). The CDR3 length is 14 residues. The J segment lost 6 bases and the V segment lost 5 bases, leaving 6 bases of the junction unmatched. The CDR3 loop is CASSQTGVGQPQHF. The CDR3 nucleotides are TGTGCCAGCAGCCAGACAGGGGTTGGTCAGCCCCAGCATTTT.

The rearrangement uses TRBV5-4 and TRBJ2-2, with TRBD1 as a possible D gene (5 bases). Germline V gives CDR1 SGHNT, CDR2 YYREEE (reference sequence). This CDR3 is built from 15 residues. The V end was cut by 3 bases, the J end by 4 bases, with 13 bases between. In DNA form, the CDR3 reads TGTGCCAGCAGCTCCATCTCAGACAGCACCGGGGAGCTGTTTTTT. This gives the protein CASSSISDSTGELFF.

The chain carries TRBV5-5 and TRBJ1-5, with D hard to call. This CDR3 region has 15 residues. Germline V lookup: CDR1 SGHKS, CDR2 YYEKEE (reference sequence). With 0 bases removed from V and 9 bases from J, the gap between germline ends came to 16 bases. CDR3 region: CASSLEATDQLPQHF. In nucleotides, the CDR3 is TGTGCCAGCAGCTTGGAGGCAACAGATCAGTTGCCCCAGCATTTT. The whole variable domain, filled in from reference TRBV5-5 and TRBJ1-5, reads DAGVTQSPTHLIKTRGQQVTLRCSPISGHKSVSWYQQVLGQGPQFIFQYYEKEERGRGNFPDRFSARQFPNYSSELNVNALLLGDSALYLCASSLEATDQLPQHFGDGTRLSIL.

The chain employs TRBV2 and TRBJ2-3; 8 bases line up with TRBD1. Germline V gene lookup returns CDR1 SNHLY and CDR2 FYNNEI. The trim removed 5 bases at V and 9 bases at J, leaving 13 bases unmatched. The CDR3 is 15 residues long. Here the CDR3 reads CASSREAGGAGTQYF. CDR3 nucleotide sequence: TGTGCCAGCAGTAGGGAGGCAGGGGGCGCGGGGACGCAGTATTTT. The full variable domain, in which reference TRBV2 and TRBJ2-3 provide the parts outside the CDR3, is EPEVTQTPSHQVTQMGQEVILRCVPISNHLYFYWYRQILGQKVEFLVSFYNNEISEKSEIFDDQFSVERPDGSNFTLKIRSTKLEDSAMYFCASSREAGGAGTQYFGPGTRLTVL.

The chain employs TRBV3-1 (or the pseudogene TRBV3-2) and TRBJ1-2; TRBD1 aligns across 12 bases. This CDR3 comprises 14 residues. Germline CDR1 reads LGHDT; CDR2 reads YNNKEL (reference sequence). Unmatched junction bases numbered 2, after V lost 1 base and J lost 8 bases. The CDR3 loop is CASSQGDRGRGYTF. The DNA of the CDR3 is TGTGCCAGCAGCCAAGGGGACAGGGGGCGCGGCTACACCTTC.

This chain joins TRBV25-1 and TRBJ1-1, with D possibly TRBD1 on 5 matching bases. The ends were cut back, 1 base at V and 2 bases at J, with 14 bases in the middle. There are 16 residues in the CDR3. CDR1 and CDR2 from the germline V gene are MGHDK and SYGVNS. This CDR3 reads CASSEFIGDQNTEAFF. CDR3 nucleotide sequence: TGTGCCAGCAGTGAATTTATAGGGGATCAAAACACTGAAGCTTTCTTT.

This chain links TRBV10-3 with TRBJ2-1, with 11 bases matching TRBD2. Trimming removed 3 bases from V and 7 bases from J; junction bases left unmatched: 5. CDR1 ENHRY and CDR2 SYGVKD come from the germline V gene. This CDR3 comprises 15 residues. CDR3 amino acids: CAISELAGGINEQFF. The CDR3 coding sequence is TGTGCCATCAGTGAATTAGCGGGAGGGATTAATGAGCAGTTCTTC.

V is TRBV9 and J is TRBJ1-2, with D unclear. The CDR3 is 14 residues long. Trimming shortened V by 3 bases and J by 7 bases, and 16 bases separated the two germline ends. The germline gives CDR1 SGDLS, CDR2 YYNGEE. The CDR3 reads CASSARDVFVGYTF. CDR3 DNA sequence: TGTGCCAGCAGCGCTAGAGACGTTTTTGTTGGCTACACCTTC.

This clone occurred a few times. This chain uses TRBV5-1 with TRBJ1-2, with D perhaps TRBD1 (6 bases). CDR1 and CDR2 (germline): SGHRS, YFSETQ. V was clipped by 2 bases and J by 0 bases, with 14 bases between them. The CDR3 contains 16 residues. DNA for the CDR3: TGCGCCAGCAGCTTCCCGGACAGCACATCTAACTATGGCTACACCTTC. Translated: CASSFPDSTSNYGYTF.

The rearrangement links TRBV4-2 to TRBJ2-2, with D perhaps matching TRBD2 (5 bases). V was shortened by 1 base and J by 2 bases, with 14 bases between the two germline ends. This CDR3 has 17 residues. The germline V gene encodes CDR1 LGHNA and CDR2 YNFKEQ. This CDR3 reads CASSQGLSGINTGELFF. The CDR3, as DNA: TGTGCCAGCAGCCAAGGATTGTCGGGGATTAACACCGGGGAGCTGTTTTTT.